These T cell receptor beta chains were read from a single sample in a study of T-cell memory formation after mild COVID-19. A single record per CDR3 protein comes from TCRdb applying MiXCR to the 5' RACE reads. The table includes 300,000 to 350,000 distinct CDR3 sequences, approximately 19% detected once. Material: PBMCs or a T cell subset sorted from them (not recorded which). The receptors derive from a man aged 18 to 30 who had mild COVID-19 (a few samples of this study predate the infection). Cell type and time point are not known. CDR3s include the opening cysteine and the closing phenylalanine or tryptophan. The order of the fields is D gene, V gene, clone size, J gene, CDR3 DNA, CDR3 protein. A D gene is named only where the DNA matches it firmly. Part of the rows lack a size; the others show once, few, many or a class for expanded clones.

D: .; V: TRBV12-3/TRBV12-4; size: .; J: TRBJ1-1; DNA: TGTGCCAGCAACGCCCTGAACACTGAAGCTTTCTTT; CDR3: CASNALNTEAFF
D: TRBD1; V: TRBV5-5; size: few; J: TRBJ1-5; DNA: TGTGCCAGCAGCGGAGGACAGGGCAATCAGCCCCAGCATTTT; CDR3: CASSGGQGNQPQHF
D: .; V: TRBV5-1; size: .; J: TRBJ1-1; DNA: TGCGCCAGCGCACCGGGGTTTGAAACTGAAGCTTTCTTT; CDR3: CASAPGFETEAFF
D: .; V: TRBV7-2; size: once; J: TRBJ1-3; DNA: TGTGCCAGCAGCCAGAGCGGAAACACCATATATTTT; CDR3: CASSQSGNTIYF
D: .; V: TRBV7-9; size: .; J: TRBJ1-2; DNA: TGTGCCAGCAGCCCTCGGACAAGGACTAACTATGGCTACACCTTC; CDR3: CASSPRTRTNYGYTF
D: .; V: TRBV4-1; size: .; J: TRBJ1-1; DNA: TGCGCCAGCAGCCAAGTTGATATAATGAACACTGAAGCTTTCTTT; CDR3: CASSQVDIMNTEAFF
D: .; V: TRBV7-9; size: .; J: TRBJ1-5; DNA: TGTGCCAGCAGCTTAAACAGCCTTCAGCCCCAGCATTTT; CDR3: CASSLNSLQPQHF
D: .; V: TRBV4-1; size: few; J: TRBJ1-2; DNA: TGCGCCAGCAGCCAAGAGTGGGGGGAAGGTGGCTACACCTTC; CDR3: CASSQEWGEGGYTF
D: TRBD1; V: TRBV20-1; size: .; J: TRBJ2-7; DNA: TGCAGTGCCCCGAGCGAGGGACAGAGCTCCTACGAGCAGTACTTC; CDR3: CSAPSEGQSSYEQYF
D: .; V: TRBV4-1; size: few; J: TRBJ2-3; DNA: TGCGCCAGCAGCCAAGATTCACTGTTAGATACGCAGTATTTT; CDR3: CASSQDSLLDTQYF
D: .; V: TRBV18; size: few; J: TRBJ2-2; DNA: TGTGCCAGCTCACCTACACCCGGGGAGCTGTTTTTT; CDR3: CASSPTPGELFF
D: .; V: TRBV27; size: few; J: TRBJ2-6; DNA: TGTGCCAGCGGAGACTGGGGCAACGTCCTGACTTTC; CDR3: CASGDWGNVLTF
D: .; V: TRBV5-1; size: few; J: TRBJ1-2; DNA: TGCGCCAGCAGCGACCCTGGGGGCTATGGCTACACCTTC; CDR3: CASSDPGGYGYTF
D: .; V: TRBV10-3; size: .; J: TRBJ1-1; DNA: TGTGCCATCAGGAACCTTGGGACTGAAGCTTTCTTT; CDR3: CAIRNLGTEAFF
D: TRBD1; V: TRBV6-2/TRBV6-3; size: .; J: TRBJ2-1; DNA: TGTGCCAGCAGTTACTCACAGGGGTACTACAATGAGCAGTTCTTC; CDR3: CASSYSQGYYNEQFF
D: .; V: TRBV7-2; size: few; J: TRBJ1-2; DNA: TGTGCCAGCAGCGAGACGGGGTGGGAGCCGAGATCCCTGAGATATGGCTACACCTTC; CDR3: CASSETGWEPRSLRYGYTF
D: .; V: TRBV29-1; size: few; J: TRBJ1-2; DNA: TGCAGCGCCGAATGGCTCCGCGGTACTGGCTACACCTTC; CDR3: CSAEWLRGTGYTF
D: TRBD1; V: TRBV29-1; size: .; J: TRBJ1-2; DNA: TGCAGCGTCCACGACAGGGTCTCTAACTATGGCTACACCTTC; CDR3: CSVHDRVSNYGYTF
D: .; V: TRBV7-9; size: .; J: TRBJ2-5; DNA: TGTGCCAGCAGCCTCCGCCAGGCGGGTTTGGAGACCCAGTACTTC; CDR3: CASSLRQAGLETQYF
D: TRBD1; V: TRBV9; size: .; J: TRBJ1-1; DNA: TGTGCCAGCAGCGTCCGGGACAGGGCGCTTGGTGAAGCTTTCTTT; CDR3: CASSVRDRALGEAFF
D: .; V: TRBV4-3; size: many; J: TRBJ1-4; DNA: TGCGCCAGCAGCCAAGATCTGGAGGGAAAACTGTTTTTT; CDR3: CASSQDLEGKLFF
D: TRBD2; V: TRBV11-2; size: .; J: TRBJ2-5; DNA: TGTGCCAGCAGCTCCTCGCTACTAGCGATCCAGGAGACCCAGTACTTC; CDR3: CASSSSLLAIQETQYF
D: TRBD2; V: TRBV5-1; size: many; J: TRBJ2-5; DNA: TGCGCCAGCAGCTCTTCGACTAGCGGGAAAGAGACCCAGTACTTC; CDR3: CASSSSTSGKETQYF
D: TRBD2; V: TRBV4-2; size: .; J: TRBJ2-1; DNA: TGTGCCAGCAGCCAAGAGTGGCGGGGGGCCTACAATGAGCAGTTCTTC; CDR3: CASSQEWRGAYNEQFF
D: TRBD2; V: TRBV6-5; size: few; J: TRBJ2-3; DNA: TGTGCCAGCAGTGAGACTAGCACCGCGATATATACGCAGTATTTT; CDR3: CASSETSTAIYTQYF
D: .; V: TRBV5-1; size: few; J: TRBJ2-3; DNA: TGCGCCAGCAGCTTCTGGGGGCGCACAGATACGCAGTATTTT; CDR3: CASSFWGRTDTQYF
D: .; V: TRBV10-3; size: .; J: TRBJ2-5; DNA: TGTGCCATCAGTGCCCCCGGGAGAGAGACCCAGTACTTC; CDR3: CAISAPGRETQYF
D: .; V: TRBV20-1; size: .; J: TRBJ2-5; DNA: TGCAGTGCTTTCAAGACTAGTAGGGGAGATCAACAGACCCAGTACTTC; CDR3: CSAFKTSRGDQQTQYF
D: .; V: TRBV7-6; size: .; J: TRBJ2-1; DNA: TGTGCCAGCAGCCCAAGTGAGGGGCTGTACAATGAGCAGTTCTTC; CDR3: CASSPSEGLYNEQFF
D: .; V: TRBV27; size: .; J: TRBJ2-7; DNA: TGTGCCAGCAGTCTGGACAGCTACTACGAGCAGTACTTC; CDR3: CASSLDSYYEQYF
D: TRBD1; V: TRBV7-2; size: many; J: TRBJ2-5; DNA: TGTGCCAGCAGCACCGCGCACGGGACAGGGGTAGAGACCCAGTACTTC; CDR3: CASSTAHGTGVETQYF
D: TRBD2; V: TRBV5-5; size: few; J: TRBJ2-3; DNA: TGTGCCAGCAGCTTAAGTCCGGGGGGGCCTCGAGATACGCAGTATTTT; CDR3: CASSLSPGGPRDTQYF
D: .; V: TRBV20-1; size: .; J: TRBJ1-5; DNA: TGCAGTGCCAACCCATCGGGGTCTCAGCCCCAGCATTTT; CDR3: CSANPSGSQPQHF
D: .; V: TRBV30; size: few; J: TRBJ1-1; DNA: TGTGCCTGGAGCCCGGGAGGAACTGAAGCTTTCTTT; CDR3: CAWSPGGTEAFF
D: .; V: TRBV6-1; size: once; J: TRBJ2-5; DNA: TGTGCCAGCAGTGTATGGCCGGGGCCCCAGTACTTC; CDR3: CASSVWPGPQYF
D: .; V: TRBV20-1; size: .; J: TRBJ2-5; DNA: TGCAGTGCAACTGGGTTCCGGGAGTACCAAGAGACCCAGTACTTC; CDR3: CSATGFREYQETQYF
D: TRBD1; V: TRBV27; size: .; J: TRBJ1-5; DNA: TGTGCCAGCAGCCCCGGGACAGGGTTTTATCAGCCCCAGCATTTT; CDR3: CASSPGTGFYQPQHF
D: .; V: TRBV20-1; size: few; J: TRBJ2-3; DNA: TGCAGTGCTAGGGACCTGGGGGGGGCAACCACAGATACGCAGTATTTT; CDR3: CSARDLGGATTDTQYF
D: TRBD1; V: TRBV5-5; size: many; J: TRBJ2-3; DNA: TGTGCCAGCAGCGGGGAGGGGACAGGGGGGACAGATACGCAGTATTTT; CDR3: CASSGEGTGGTDTQYF
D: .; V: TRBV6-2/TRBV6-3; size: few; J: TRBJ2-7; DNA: TGTGCCAGCAGTCGCGGACCGAGCTCCTACGAGCAGTACTTC; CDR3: CASSRGPSSYEQYF
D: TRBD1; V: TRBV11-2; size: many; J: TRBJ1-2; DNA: TGTGCCAGCAGCCAAGACAGGGGAGGTGGCTACACCTTC; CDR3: CASSQDRGGGYTF
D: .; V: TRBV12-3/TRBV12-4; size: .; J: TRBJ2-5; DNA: TGTGCCAGCAGTATTGGGGGGGCTAGCGGATACCAAGAGACCCAGTACTTC; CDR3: CASSIGGASGYQETQYF
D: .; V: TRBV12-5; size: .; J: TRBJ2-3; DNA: TGTGCTACCTCCGGGGAAGATGGAACAGATACGCAGTATTTT; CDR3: CATSGEDGTDTQYF
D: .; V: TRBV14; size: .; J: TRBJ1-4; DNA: TGTGCCAGCAGCCAAGATAAGACAGCAACTAATGAAAAACTGTTTTTT; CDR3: CASSQDKTATNEKLFF
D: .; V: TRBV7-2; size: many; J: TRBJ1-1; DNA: TGTGCCAGCAGCCCTAGAGCGAGGAACACTGAAGCTTTCTTT; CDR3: CASSPRARNTEAFF
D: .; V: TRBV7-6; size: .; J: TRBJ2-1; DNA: TGTGCCAGCAGCTCTCAACTCGCCGATGAGCAGTTCTTC; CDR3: CASSSQLADEQFF
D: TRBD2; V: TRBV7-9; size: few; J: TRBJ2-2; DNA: TGTGCCAGCAGCCGGGAGGTTGGGAGCACCGGGGAGCTGTTTTTT; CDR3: CASSREVGSTGELFF